The 19 T cell receptor beta chains in this list originate from one sample, sequenced in a study of shared T cell receptors in the human thymus. The assay was immunoSEQ multiplex PCR, and TCRdb's table has in-frame clones only and misses some. Here the sample spans hundreds of thousands of clones, 70% to 90% being singletons. These data also formed part of another study, on human thymus T cells.

The sequencing sample was made of thymocytes. Every receptor here comes from a girl under three years old with a congenital heart defect.

The rearrangement joins TRBV30 to TRBJ2-2; TRBD2 agrees at 10 bases. CDR3 length: 17 amino acids. Germline V gene sequence: CDR1 GTSNPN, CDR2 SVGIG (reference sequence). Losses at the gene ends were 0 bases for V and 7 bases for J; bases not matched to a gene: 11. CDR3 region: CAWSVRSGGSFGGELFF. CDR3 coding DNA: TGTGCCTGGAGTGTACGTAGCGGGGGGTCCTTTGGCGGGGAGCTGTTTTTT.

V usage is TRBV7-2 and J usage is TRBJ1-6, with a tentative D call TRBD1 (5 bases). The ends were cut back, 5 bases at V and 6 bases at J, with 14 bases in the middle. Germline V lookup: CDR1 SGHTA, CDR2 FQGNSA. The CDR3 spans 15 residues. CDR3 amino acids: CASSPRGRANSPLHF. The CDR3 coding sequence is TGTGCCAGCAGCCCCCGGGGGAGGGCTAATTCACCCCTCCACTTT.

This chain joins TRBV29-1 and TRBJ2-4; a weak D match, TRBD1 (5 bases). The CDR3 has 15 residues. Germline loops: CDR1 SQVTM, CDR2 ANQGSEA. Trimming removed 7 bases at V and 1 base at J, with 17 bases between. CDR3 protein: CSASVTVGAKNIQYF. CDR3 DNA: TGCAGCGCCTCAGTGACAGTTGGCGCCAAAAACATTCAGTACTTC.

As for this clone: The junction differs from germline at one of its ends, possibly a read error. The chain has TRBV7-7 and TRBJ2-1, with 12 bases aligning to TRBD1. CDR1 and CDR2 from the germline V gene are SSHAT and FNYEAQ (reference sequence). CDR3 length equals 18 residues. Here the CDR3 reads CASSLALTGQGARNEQFF. The CDR3 nucleotides are TGTGCTAGCAGCTTAGCTCTTACGGGACAGGGGGCGAGGAATGAGCAGTTCTTC.

The rearrangement uses TRBV5-1 and TRBJ1-3; the D gene is possibly TRBD1 (6 bases). CDR1 and CDR2 from the germline V gene are SGHRS and YFSETQ. This CDR3 spans 17 amino acids. V shed 0 bases and J shed 7 bases, with 20 bases lying between them. Here the CDR3 DNA reads TGCGCCAGCAGCTTGGGAGCGTGGACAGCTCAAGGGAACACCATATATTTT. This encodes CASSLGAWTAQGNTIYF.

This clone was recorded only once. The V call is TRBV10-3, the J call TRBJ2-2; maybe TRBD1 (6 bases). Germline CDR1 reads ENHRY; CDR2 reads SYGVKD. The V and J ends lost 8 bases and 0 bases respectively, with 19 bases between them. The CDR3 covers 17 residues. CDR3 sequence reads: CAIPGEQGESNTGELFF. The CDR3 DNA reads as TGTGCCATCCCTGGGGAACAGGGCGAGTCGAACACCGGGGAGCTGTTTTTT.

The chain uses TRBV7-6 and TRBJ1-2; D uncertain. The CDR3 has 14 amino acids. Germline lookup yields CDR1 SGHVS and CDR2 FNYEAQ. The V gene lost 8 bases and the J gene lost 4 bases, with 17 bases spanning the gap. CDR3 sequence reads: CASGPEVAGYGYTF. DNA for the CDR3: TGTGCCAGCGGCCCAGAGGTCGCCGGCTATGGCTACACCTTC.

This rearrangement joins TRBV2 to TRBJ2-5; 12 positions match TRBD2. Germline V CDR1 and CDR2: SNHLY, FYNNEI. After removal of 8 bases from V and 7 bases from J, the junction contained 11 bases not matched to a gene. The CDR3 runs 15 residues. As DNA, the CDR3 is TGTGCCAGCGGTTCTAGCGGGGGGGATTCAGGGACCCAGTACTTC. It codes for CASGSSGGDSGTQYF.

The rearrangement links TRBV7-2 to TRBJ2-6; TRBD1 aligns across 8 bases. This CDR3 region has 19 residues. Germline V gene lookup returns CDR1 SGHTA and CDR2 FQGNSA. The V gene end was trimmed by 4 bases and the J gene end by 4 bases; junction bases not matched to a gene: 15. The CDR3 sequence: CASSYVRDRLTVGANVLTF. The CDR3 DNA follows: TGTGCCAGCAGCTACGTCCGGGACAGGCTAACGGTCGGGGCCAACGTCCTGACTTTC.

This chain connects TRBV19 to TRBJ1-5, with TRBD1 identical over 9 bases. There are 19 residues in the CDR3. With 3 bases clipped from V and 3 bases from J, the junction kept 15 bases outside the gene matches. CDR1 LNHDA and CDR2 SQIVND come from the germline V gene (reference sequence). CDR3 amino acids: CASSIGLWDRVFVNQPQHF. Here the CDR3 DNA reads TGTGCCAGTAGTATCGGACTTTGGGACAGGGTTTTTGTCAATCAGCCCCAGCATTTT.

The gene calls are TRBV5-4 and TRBJ2-7, with D possibly TRBD2 on 5 matching bases. V was pared by 3 bases and J by 9 bases, with 22 bases between. Per the germline V gene, CDR1 is SGHNT and CDR2 is YYREEE (reference sequence). The CDR3 has 15 amino acids. The CDR3 coding sequence is TGTGCCAGCAGCTACAACTGCCTAGCCCCCGCTGGGCAGTACTTC. Translating gives CASSYNCLAPAGQYF.

J is TRBJ2-7 and V is TRBV5-5, with 7 bases identical to TRBD1. The trim removed 1 base at V and 2 bases at J, leaving 15 bases unmatched. The CDR3 spans 18 residues. Germline-derived CDR1 and CDR2 are SGHKS and YYEKEE (reference sequence). The CDR3 here is CASSLSVLPRDRTYEQYF. The DNA of the CDR3 is TGTGCCAGCAGCTTGTCGGTCTTGCCCCGGGACAGAACCTACGAGCAGTACTTC.

The V gene is TRBV28, the J gene TRBJ1-5, with 9 positions matching TRBD1. CDR1 and CDR2 from the germline V gene are MDHEN and SYDVKM. The CDR3 sequence is 16 residues long. V trimming: 4 bases; J trimming: 1 base; junction bases outside the gene matches: 5. The DNA of the CDR3 is TGTGCCAGCAGTTCCGGGACAGGGAAAAGCAATCAGCCCCAGCATTTT. As protein: CASSSGTGKSNQPQHF. The full variable domain, in which reference TRBV28 and TRBJ1-5 provide the parts outside the CDR3, is DVKVTQSSRYLVKRTGEKVFLECVQDMDHENMFWYRQDPGLGLRLIYFSYDVKMKEKGDIPEGYSVSREKKERFSLILESASTNQTSMYLCASSSGTGKSNQPQHFGDGTRLSIL.

The chain uses TRBV14 and TRBJ1-2; TRBD1 agrees at 8 bases. CDR1 and CDR2 (germline): SGHDN, FVKESK. The CDR3 has 17 amino acids. J lost 8 bases, V lost 1 base, and 15 bases had no gene match. CDR3 coding DNA: TGTGCCAGCAGCCAAGTCGGTTTGGCAGGGGGCGAACGGGGCTACACCTTC. Translation: CASSQVGLAGGERGYTF.

This chain uses TRBV6-5 with TRBJ1-1; 8 nucleotides line up with TRBD1. The ends lost 4 bases at V and 1 base at J; junction bases unmatched: 8. This CDR3 has 16 residues. The germline V gene encodes CDR1 MNHEY and CDR2 SVGAGI. Here the CDR3 reads CASSLCRQGKNTEAFF. As DNA, the CDR3 is TGTGCCAGCAGTTTATGTCGACAGGGGAAGAACACTGAAGCTTTCTTT.

The chain combines TRBV27 with TRBJ1-1; D is perhaps TRBD1 (5 bases). CDR1 and CDR2 (germline): MNHEY, SMNVEV (reference sequence). The V gene lost 6 bases and the J gene lost 1 base, with 18 bases spanning the gap. This CDR3 spans 16 amino acids. CDR3 nucleotides: TGTGCCAGCAGCCCCAGGGTGTGGGGCAAGAACACTGAAGCTTTCTTT. Translated: CASSPRVWGKNTEAFF.

The rearrangement joins TRBV6-5 to TRBJ2-4; 9 nucleotides line up with TRBD2. Germline V gene sequence: CDR1 MNHEY, CDR2 SVGAGI. Trimming took 6 bases from V and 6 from J; bases not matched to a gene: 6. This CDR3 has 14 amino acids. The CDR3 bases are TGTGCCAGCAGACCGCGGGGGGGCGTAAACATTCAGTACTTC. Its translation is CASRPRGGVNIQYF.

This chain uses TRBV23-1 with TRBJ1-3; D call uncertain. TRBV23-1 is an open reading frame whose function is uncertain. The CDR3 is made up of 12 amino acids. V lost 3 bases, J lost 6 bases, and 6 bases lay in between. The CDR3 coding sequence is TGCGCCAGCAGTCATGGGCCAAACACCATATATTTT. It yields the protein CASSHGPNTIYF.

V gene TRBV6-1 combines with J gene TRBJ2-7, with D perhaps TRBD1 (5 bases). Germline CDR1 MNHNS, CDR2 SASEGT. Deletions cut 6 bases from V and 3 bases from J, with 12 bases between. The CDR3 runs to 13 residues. In nucleotides, the CDR3 is TGTGCCAGCAGGGGAAGGACACGCTACGAGCAGTACTTC. As protein: CASRGRTRYEQYF.